Shown below are 21 T cell receptor beta chains from a single sample sequenced in a study of T cells in Graves' hyperthyroidism and ophthalmopathy. Amplified TCR beta CDR3 regions came from RNA transcripts. RT-PCR in the first round (using the HTBI primer set) targeted the TCR CDR3. TCRdb called the multiplex PCR reads again in MiXCR, with one record for every CDR3 protein. This sample carries 600,000 to 650,000 distinct CDR3 sequences, around 15% of them seen once, and the ten largest clones take 3.5% to 4%. The sequenced sample consisted of blood. These receptors were taken from a young woman with Graves' hyperthyroidism.

J is TRBJ2-1 and V is TRBV28; 10 bases are shared with TRBD2. V lost 5 bases to trimming and J lost 10 bases; unmatched junction nucleotides: 20. CDR1 is MDHEN, CDR2 SYDVKM, per germline. The CDR3 covers 18 residues. CDR3 bases: TGTGCCAGCAGTCCCTACGGCGCAGGAGCTAGCGGGAGCGGGGAGCAGTTCTTC. It is translated as CASSPYGAGASGSGEQFF.

This clonotype has ten or more counts. The rearrangement uses TRBV28 and TRBJ1-1; D gene unclear. The CDR3 covers 14 residues. Germline CDR1 reads MDHEN; CDR2 reads SYDVKM. The germline V and J ends were trimmed by 3 bases and 4 bases, with 12 bases remaining between them. The chain's CDR3 is CASSLASSFTEAFF. In DNA, the CDR3 is TGTGCCAGCAGTTTGGCCAGTTCGTTCACTGAAGCTTTCTTT.

This clonotype was recorded at least ten times. V gene TRBV28 combines with J gene TRBJ2-3; unclear D gene. Germline CDR1 reads MDHEN; CDR2 reads SYDVKM. This CDR3 is built from 15 residues. The V end lost 7 bases, the J end lost 0 bases, and 14 bases lay between the germline ends. The CDR3 nucleotides read TGTGCCAGCAATTATCCAGGATTGAGCACAGATACGCAGTATTTT. Its translation: CASNYPGLSTDTQYF.

The genes are TRBV7-2 and TRBJ2-2; a weak D match, TRBD2 (5 bases). CDR1 and CDR2 (germline): SGHTA, FQGNSA. This CDR3 has 16 amino acids. V dropped 5 bases and J dropped 1 base, with 14 bases sitting between them. The CDR3, as DNA: TGTGCCAGCAGCGTGTCTAGCCCTTGGAACACCGGGGAGCTGTTTTTT. Translation gives CASSVSSPWNTGELFF.

Comment on this clonotype: One junction end disagrees with the germline gene, perhaps due to a read error. The rearrangement links TRBV30 to TRBJ1-1, with D possibly TRBD1 on 6 matching bases. Germline CDR1 is GTSNPN and CDR2 is SVGIG (reference sequence). The CDR3 is made up of 14 amino acids. The CDR3 nucleotides read TGTGCCTGGGGTGTGAGGGGAGGGGGCACTGAAGCTTTCTTT. It specifies CAWGVRGGGTEAFF.

This clonotype was seen many times. J is TRBJ1-6 and V is TRBV7-2; D call uncertain. The CDR3 is made up of 13 amino acids. Trimming took 4 bases from V and 9 from J, leaving 10 bases between them. Looked up from germline, CDR1 is SGHTA and CDR2 is FQGNSA. The chain's CDR3 is CASSYSDGSPLHF. For the CDR3, the DNA is TGTGCCAGCAGCTACTCGGACGGTTCACCCCTCCACTTT.

This clonotype was seen ten or more times. The chain recombines TRBV7-2 with TRBJ2-1, with D possibly TRBD2 on 7 matching bases. CDR1 SGHTA and CDR2 FQGNSA come from the germline V gene. The ends were cut back, 6 bases at V and 5 bases at J, with 20 bases in the middle. CDR3 size: 16 residues. The chain's CDR3 is CASRKQGGISHNEQFF. DNA of the CDR3: TGTGCCAGCAGAAAACAGGGAGGGATAAGTCACAATGAGCAGTTCTTC.

This clonotype was counted once. The chain combines TRBV12-3 or TRBV12-4 with TRBJ1-3; no clear D. The CDR3 contains 18 residues. V lost 5 bases and J 0 bases, leaving 20 bases between the germline ends. The CDR3 protein is CASSGSGIALFSGNTIYF. CDR3 nucleotide sequence: TGTGCCAGCAGTGGCTCGGGTATCGCGCTTTTCTCTGGAAACACCATATATTTT.

This clonotype was counted many times. The chain combines TRBV3-1 with TRBJ2-2, with 8 bases identical to TRBD2. Germline values: CDR1 LGHDT, CDR2 YNNKEL (reference sequence). This CDR3 has 16 amino acids. Germline trimming cut 0 bases from V and 1 base from J; bases unmatched to any gene: 1. In DNA form, the CDR3 reads TGTGCCAGCAGCCAAGAACTAGCGGAGAACACCGGGGAGCTGTTTTTT. Its protein product is CASSQELAENTGELFF.

Note on this clonotype: One base away lies a much larger clone, so this may be a sequencing read error. The gene calls are TRBV12-3 or TRBV12-4 and TRBJ1-1; no definite D call. This CDR3 spans 16 amino acids. CDR3 coding DNA: TGTGCCAGCAGCCTAAGTATAGTAGGGATGAACACTGGAGCTTTCTTT. Translating it yields CASSLSIVGMNTGAFF.

This clonotype was detected a few times. This CDR3 is CASSSLANTGELFF. CDR3 DNA: TGTGCCAGCAGCTCCTTAGCGAACACCGGGGAGCTGTTTTTT. V gene TRBV7-6 combines with J gene TRBJ2-2; D not certain. CDR1 and CDR2 (germline): SGHVS, FNYEAQ. This CDR3 has 14 residues. The V and J ends lost 4 bases and 0 bases respectively, with 6 bases between them.

This chain links TRBV18 with TRBJ1-4; TRBD1 might be the D (5 bases). V was cut by 1 base and J by 7 bases, with 10 bases left in between. CDR3 size: 14 residues. CDR1 and CDR2 from the germline V gene are KGHSH and LQKENI. DNA of the CDR3: TGTGCCAGCTCACCACTAAGGGGCGGTGAAAAACTGTTTTTT. It specifies CASSPLRGGEKLFF.

The chain carries TRBV5-4 and TRBJ2-1, with D possibly matching TRBD1 (5 bases). V was cut by 4 bases and J by 9 bases, with 11 bases left in between. This CDR3 is 12 amino acids long. The germline CDR1 and CDR2 sequences are SGHNT and YYREEE (reference sequence). The CDR3 DNA reads as TGTGCCAGCAGCGTGGGCCAGGGTGAGCAGTTCTTC. This gives the protein CASSVGQGEQFF.

V usage is TRBV5-1 and J usage is TRBJ1-5; a weak D match, TRBD1 (5 bases). V dropped 0 bases and J dropped 4 bases, with 11 bases sitting between them. The CDR3 spans 15 residues. Germline V gene lookup returns CDR1 SGHRS and CDR2 YFSETQ. The CDR3 loop reads CASSLDAGRNQPQHF. CDR3 coding DNA: TGCGCCAGCAGCTTGGATGCAGGGAGGAATCAGCCCCAGCATTTT.

There are many counts of this clonotype. V is TRBV2 and J is TRBJ1-1; no firm D call. The CDR3 covers 13 residues. Germline V gene data show CDR1 as SNHLY and CDR2 as FYNNEI. The V and J ends lost 4 bases and 1 base respectively, with 7 bases between them. DNA for the CDR3: TGTGCCAGCAGTGTAACGCGGAACACTGAAGCTTTCTTT. As protein: CASSVTRNTEAFF.

The chain uses TRBV25-1 and TRBJ2-5; 10 nucleotides align to TRBD2. J was trimmed by 4 bases and V by 0 bases; bases with no gene match: 5. CDR1 is MGHDK, CDR2 SYGVNS, per germline. The CDR3 has 16 amino acids. This CDR3 is CASSEYASGSLETQYF. The CDR3 region has the DNA TGTGCCAGCAGTGAATATGCTAGCGGGAGTTTAGAGACCCAGTACTTC.

A few counts support this clonotype. The chain combines TRBV7-2 with TRBJ2-3, with 13 bases that match TRBD2. Germline loops: CDR1 SGHTA, CDR2 FQGNSA. J was trimmed by 6 bases and V by 5 bases; bases with no gene match: 8. The CDR3 totals 16 residues. The DNA of the CDR3 is TGTGCCAGCAGCCTCTGGACTAGCGGGAGTAGGGATACGCAGTATTTT. Amino acid sequence: CASSLWTSGSRDTQYF.

V is TRBV28 and J is TRBJ1-5; D may be TRBD1 (5 bases). Trimming removed 8 bases from V and 7 bases from J, with 12 bases in between. The germline CDR1 and CDR2 sequences are MDHEN and SYDVKM. CDR3 size: 12 residues. The CDR3 here is CASGGGLQPQHF. The CDR3 nucleotides read TGTGCCAGCGGTGGGGGTTTGCAGCCCCAGCATTTT.

This clonotype showed up many times. This chain joins TRBV5-1 and TRBJ2-3; 7 nucleotides line up with TRBD2. Losses at the gene ends were 0 bases for V and 3 bases for J; bases not matched to a gene: 4. The CDR3 extends over 15 amino acids. CDR1 is SGHRS, CDR2 YFSETQ, per germline. The CDR3 bases are TGCGCCAGCAGCTTGGGGCTAGCGGATACAGATACGCAGTATTTT. Protein: CASSLGLADTDTQYF.

This clonotype was detected ten times or more. The V and J genes are TRBV5-1 and TRBJ1-6; D gene unclear. Trimming left V 0 bases short and J 12 bases short, with 13 bases between. This CDR3 contains 14 residues. CDR1 and CDR2 from the germline V gene are SGHRS and YFSETQ. CDR3: CASSLEAQIGPLHF. CDR3 coding DNA: TGCGCCAGCAGCTTGGAGGCACAGATCGGACCCCTCCACTTT.

This clonotype was recorded a few times. V gene TRBV20-1 combines with J gene TRBJ2-6; no reliable D call. Between the trimmed V and J ends, which lost 4 bases and 0 bases, there was a span of 7 bases. The CDR3 is 14 residues long. Germline CDR1 reads DFQATT; CDR2 reads SNEGSKA (reference sequence). As DNA, the CDR3 is TGCAGTGCTATTTCGCACTCTGGGGCCAACGTCCTGACTTTC. Its protein product is CSAISHSGANVLTF.